The sequence of this T cell receptor (beta chain) was determined in a study of prognosis after radiotherapy for stage I lung cancer. This clonotype was observed a few times. One end of the junction fails to match germline, which may point to a read error. There are 15 residues in the CDR3. Germline assignment: CDR1 GTSNPN and CDR2 SVGIG (reference sequence). Using two-round multiplex PCR, the authors amplified TCR beta CDR3 from genomic DNA. Gene-specific primers for each TRBV and TRBJ gene drove first-round PCR. Using its own MiXCR run on the multiplex PCR reads, TCRdb lists one record per CDR3 protein. The data show 20,000 to 25,000 distinct CDR3 sequences, around 40% seen once.

The receptor's source is a donor over 45 with non-small cell lung cancer. The chain recombines TRBV30 with TRBJ1-4; 7 nucleotides match TRBD1. The sequencing used PBMCs, collected before or after stereotactic body radiation therapy (not recorded which). CDR3 coding DNA: TGTGCCTGGAGGGCCCGGGACAGTAGTAATGAAAAGCTGTTTTTT. Amino acid sequence: CAWRARDSSNEKLFF.